This TCR beta chain was sequenced in a study of graft-versus-host responses after intestinal transplantation. Across the whole study: Every one of the recipients received anti-thymocyte globulin induction and afterwards took tacrolimus and steroids for around 3 years.

V lost 5 bases and J lost 7, with 9 bases in between. The CDR3 is 11 residues long. Germline lookup yields CDR1 SGHAT and CDR2 FQNNGV. Repertoires were generated with immunoSEQ multiplex PCR, while TCRdb's copy carries only in-frame clones and drops some. The data hold around 90,000 clones, with about 94% observed a single time. In the case of this clone: Its antigen is undetermined.

The source was unstimulated CD4+ T cells sorted from spleen or lymph node cells, collected before transplant. This chain uses TRBV11-2 with TRBJ2-7, with D unresolved. The TCR comes from a human donor who was the organ donor for an intestinal transplant. The CDR3 loop is CASSPSWEQYF. Written as DNA, the CDR3 is TGTGCCAGCAGCCCCTCCTGGGAGCAGTACTTC. The full variable domain, completed using reference TRBV11-2 and TRBJ2-7, is EAGVAQSPRYKIIEKRQSVAFWCNPISGHATLYWYQQILGQGPKLLIQFQNNGVVDDSQLPKDRFSAERLKGVDSTLKIQPAKLEDSAVYLCASSPSWEQYFGPGTRLTVT.